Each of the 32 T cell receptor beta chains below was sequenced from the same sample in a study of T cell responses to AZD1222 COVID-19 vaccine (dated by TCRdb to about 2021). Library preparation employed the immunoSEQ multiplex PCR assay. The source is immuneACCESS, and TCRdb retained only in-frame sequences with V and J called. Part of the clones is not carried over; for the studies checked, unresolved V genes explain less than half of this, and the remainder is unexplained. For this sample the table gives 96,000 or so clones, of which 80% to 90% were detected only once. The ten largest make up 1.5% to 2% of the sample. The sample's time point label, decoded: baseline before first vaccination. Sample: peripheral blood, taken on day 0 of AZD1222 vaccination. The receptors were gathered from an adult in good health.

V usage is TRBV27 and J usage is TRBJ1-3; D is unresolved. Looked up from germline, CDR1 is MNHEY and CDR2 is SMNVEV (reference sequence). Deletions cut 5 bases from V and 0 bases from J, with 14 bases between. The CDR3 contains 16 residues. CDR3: CASSRSMSSSGNTIYF. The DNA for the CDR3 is TGTGCCAGCAGTCGTTCAATGTCCAGCTCTGGAAACACCATATATTTT.

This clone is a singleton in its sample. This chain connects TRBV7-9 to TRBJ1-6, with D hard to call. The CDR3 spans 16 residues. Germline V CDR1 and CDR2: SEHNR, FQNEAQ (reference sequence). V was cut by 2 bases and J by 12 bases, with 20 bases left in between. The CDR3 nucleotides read TGTGCCAGCAGCTTAATAATGGACCCCGCGATAGTACCCCTCCACTTT. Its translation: CASSLIMDPAIVPLHF.

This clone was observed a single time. CDR3 in amino acids: CAWSVSRVGQNNSPLHF. For the CDR3, the DNA is TGTGCCTGGAGTGTAAGCAGGGTGGGGCAGAATAATTCACCCCTCCACTTT. V and J are TRBV30 and TRBJ1-6; D possibly corresponds to TRBD1 (5 bases). Germline lookup yields CDR1 GTSNPN and CDR2 SVGIG (reference sequence). This CDR3 has 17 amino acids. Trimming removed 0 bases at V and 5 bases at J, with 17 bases between. The variable domain in full, completed from reference TRBV30 and TRBJ1-6, reads SQTIHQWPATLVQPVGSPLSLECTVEGTSNPNLYWYRQAAGRGLQLLFYSVGIGQISSEVPQNLSASRPQDRQFILSSKKLLLSDSGFYLCAWSVSRVGQNNSPLHFGNGTRLTVT.

The CDR3 loop reads CASRTGTSTGELFF. CDR3 DNA: TGTGCCAGCAGGACCGGGACATCCACCGGGGAGCTGTTTTTT. The chain recombines TRBV7-9 with TRBJ2-2, with D possibly being TRBD1 (6 bases). Trimming stripped 6 bases from V and 4 bases from J, with 12 bases between. The germline V gene has CDR1 SEHNR and CDR2 FQNEAQ (reference sequence). CDR3 size: 14 residues.

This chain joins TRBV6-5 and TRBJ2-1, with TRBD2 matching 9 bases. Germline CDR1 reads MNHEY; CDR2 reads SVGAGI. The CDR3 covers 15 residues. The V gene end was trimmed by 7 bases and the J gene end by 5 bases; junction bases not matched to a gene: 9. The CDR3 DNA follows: TGTGCCAGCACCTCAAGCGGGGGGTACGACAATGAGCAGTTCTTC. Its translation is CASTSSGGYDNEQFF.

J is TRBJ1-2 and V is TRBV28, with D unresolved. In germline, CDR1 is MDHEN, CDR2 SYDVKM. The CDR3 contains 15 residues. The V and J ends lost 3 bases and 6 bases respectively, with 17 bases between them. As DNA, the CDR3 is TGTGCCAGCAGTTTCCGATCCTCCCAACGGAATGGCTACACCTTC. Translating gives CASSFRSSQRNGYTF.

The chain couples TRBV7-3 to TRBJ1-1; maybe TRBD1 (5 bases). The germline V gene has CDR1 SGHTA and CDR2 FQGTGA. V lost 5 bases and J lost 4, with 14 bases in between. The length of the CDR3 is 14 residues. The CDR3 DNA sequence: TGTGCCAGCAGCCCCTTGGGGGGTGGCACTGAAGCTTTCTTT. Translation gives CASSPLGGGTEAFF.

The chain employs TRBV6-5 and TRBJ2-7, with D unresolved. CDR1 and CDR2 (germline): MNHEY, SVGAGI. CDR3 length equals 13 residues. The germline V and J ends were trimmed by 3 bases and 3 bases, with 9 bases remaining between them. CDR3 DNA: TGTGCCAGCAGTTATGGCGGAAACTACGAGCAGTACTTC. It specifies CASSYGGNYEQYF.

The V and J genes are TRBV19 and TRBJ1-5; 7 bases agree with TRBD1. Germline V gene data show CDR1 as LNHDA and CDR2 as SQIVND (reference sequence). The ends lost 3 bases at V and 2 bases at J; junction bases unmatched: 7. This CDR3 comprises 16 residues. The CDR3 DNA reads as TGTGCCAGTAGTATTGAAGGGGGCTGGGGCAATCAGCCCCAGCATTTT. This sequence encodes CASSIEGGWGNQPQHF.

The CDR3 here is CASSYAGSYEQYF. The CDR3 nucleotides are TGTGCCAGCAGTTATGCAGGGAGCTACGAGCAGTACTTC. The V and J genes are TRBV6-2 or TRBV6-3 and TRBJ2-7; either TRBD1 or TRBD2 may supply D (5 bases each). Germline V gives CDR1 MNHEY, CDR2 SVGEGT. The V gene lost 3 bases and the J gene lost 3 bases, with 9 bases spanning the gap. There are 13 residues in the CDR3.

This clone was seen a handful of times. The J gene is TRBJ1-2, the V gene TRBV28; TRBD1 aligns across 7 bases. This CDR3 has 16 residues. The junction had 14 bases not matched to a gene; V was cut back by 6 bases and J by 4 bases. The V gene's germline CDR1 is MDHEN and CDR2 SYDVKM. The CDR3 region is CASSEATGPHGYGYTF. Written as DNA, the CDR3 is TGTGCCAGCAGCGAAGCGACAGGGCCCCACGGCTATGGCTACACCTTC.

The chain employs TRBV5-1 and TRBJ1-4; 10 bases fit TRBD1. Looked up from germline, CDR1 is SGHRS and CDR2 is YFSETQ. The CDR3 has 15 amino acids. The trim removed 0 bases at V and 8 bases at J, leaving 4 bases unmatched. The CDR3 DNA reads TGCGCCAGCAGCTTGGCCGGGACAGGGGAGGAAAAACTGTTTTTT. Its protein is CASSLAGTGEEKLFF.

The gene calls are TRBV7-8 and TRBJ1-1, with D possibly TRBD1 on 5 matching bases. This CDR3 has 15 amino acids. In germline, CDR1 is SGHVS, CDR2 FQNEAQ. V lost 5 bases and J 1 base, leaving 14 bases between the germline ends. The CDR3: CASSHRGVSNTEAFF. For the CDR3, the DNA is TGTGCCAGCAGCCACCGGGGGGTGTCGAACACTGAAGCTTTCTTT.

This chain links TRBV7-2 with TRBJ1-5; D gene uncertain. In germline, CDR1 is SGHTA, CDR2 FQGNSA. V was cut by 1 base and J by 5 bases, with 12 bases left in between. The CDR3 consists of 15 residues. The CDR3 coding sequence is TGTGCCAGCAGCTTAGTCGTTTCAGCTCATCAGCCCCAGCATTTT. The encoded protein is CASSLVVSAHQPQHF.

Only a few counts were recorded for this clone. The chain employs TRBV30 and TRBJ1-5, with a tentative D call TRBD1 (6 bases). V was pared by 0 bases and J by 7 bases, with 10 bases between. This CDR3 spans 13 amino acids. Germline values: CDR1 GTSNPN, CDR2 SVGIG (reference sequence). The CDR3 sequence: CAWSVQGVQPQHF. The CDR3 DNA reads TGTGCCTGGAGTGTACAGGGCGTGCAGCCCCAGCATTTT.

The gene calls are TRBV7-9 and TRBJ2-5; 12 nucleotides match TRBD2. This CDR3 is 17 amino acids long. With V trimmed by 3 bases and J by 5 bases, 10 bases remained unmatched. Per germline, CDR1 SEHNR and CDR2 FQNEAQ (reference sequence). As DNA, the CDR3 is TGTGCCAGCAGCTTCTCTAGCGGGGGGGCAGGTGATGAGACCCAGTACTTC. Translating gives CASSFSSGGAGDETQYF.

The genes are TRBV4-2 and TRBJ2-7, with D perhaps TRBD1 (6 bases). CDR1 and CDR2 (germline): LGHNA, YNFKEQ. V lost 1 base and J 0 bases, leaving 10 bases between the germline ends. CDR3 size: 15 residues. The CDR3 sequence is CASSQVQGYSYEQYF. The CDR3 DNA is TGTGCCAGCAGCCAAGTACAGGGCTACTCCTACGAGCAGTACTTC.

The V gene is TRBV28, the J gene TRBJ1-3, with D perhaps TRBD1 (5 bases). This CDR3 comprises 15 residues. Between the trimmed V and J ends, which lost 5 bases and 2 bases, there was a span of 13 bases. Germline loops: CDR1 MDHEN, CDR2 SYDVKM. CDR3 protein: CASSTPGGAGNTIYF. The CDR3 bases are TGTGCCAGCAGTACACCGGGGGGAGCTGGAAACACCATATATTTT.

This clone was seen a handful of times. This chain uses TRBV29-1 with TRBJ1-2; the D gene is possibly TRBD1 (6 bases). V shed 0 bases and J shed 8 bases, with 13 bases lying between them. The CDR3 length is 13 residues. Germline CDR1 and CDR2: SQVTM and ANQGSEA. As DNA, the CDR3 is TGCAGCGTTGAAGATCCCGGACAGCCGGGCTACACCTTC. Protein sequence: CSVEDPGQPGYTF.

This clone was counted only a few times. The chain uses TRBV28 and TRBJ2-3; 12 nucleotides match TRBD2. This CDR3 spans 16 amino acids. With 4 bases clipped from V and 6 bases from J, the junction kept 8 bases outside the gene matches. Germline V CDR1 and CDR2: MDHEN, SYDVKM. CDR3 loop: CASSSSGGDDLDTQYF. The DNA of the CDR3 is TGTGCCAGCAGTTCTAGCGGGGGGGACGACTTGGATACGCAGTATTTT.

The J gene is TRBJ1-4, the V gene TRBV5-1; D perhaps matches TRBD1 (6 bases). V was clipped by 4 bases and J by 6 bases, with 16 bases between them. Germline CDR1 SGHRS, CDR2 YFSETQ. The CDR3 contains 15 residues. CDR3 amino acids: CASSDTGRGYEKLFF. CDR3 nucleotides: TGCGCCAGCAGCGATACAGGGAGAGGGTATGAAAAACTGTTTTTT.

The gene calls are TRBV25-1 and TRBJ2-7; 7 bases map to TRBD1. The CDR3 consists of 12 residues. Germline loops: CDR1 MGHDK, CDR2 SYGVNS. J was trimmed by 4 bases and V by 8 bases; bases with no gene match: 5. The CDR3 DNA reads TGTGCCAGCCGGGACAGCCTATACGAGCAGTACTTC. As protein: CASRDSLYEQYF.

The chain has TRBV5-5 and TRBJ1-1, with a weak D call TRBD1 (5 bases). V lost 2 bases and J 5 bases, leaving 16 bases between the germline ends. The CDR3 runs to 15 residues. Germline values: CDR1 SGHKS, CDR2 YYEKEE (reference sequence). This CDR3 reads CASSFTSGARTEAFF. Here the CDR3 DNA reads TGTGCCAGCAGCTTTACAAGCGGGGCGAGGACTGAAGCTTTCTTT.

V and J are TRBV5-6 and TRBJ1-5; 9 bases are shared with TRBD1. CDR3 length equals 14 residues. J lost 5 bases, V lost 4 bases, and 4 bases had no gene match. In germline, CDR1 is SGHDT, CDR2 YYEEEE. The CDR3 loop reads CASSHTGGDQPQHF. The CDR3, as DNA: TGTGCCAGCAGCCATACAGGGGGCGATCAGCCCCAGCATTTT.

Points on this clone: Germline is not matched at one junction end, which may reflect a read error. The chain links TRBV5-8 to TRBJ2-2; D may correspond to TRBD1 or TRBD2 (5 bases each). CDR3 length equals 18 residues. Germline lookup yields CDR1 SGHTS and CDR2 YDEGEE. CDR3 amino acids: CASNLRTGTAANTGELFF. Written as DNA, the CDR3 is TGTGCCAGCAACTTGCGCACCGGGACGGCCGCGAACACCGGGGAGCTGTTTTTT. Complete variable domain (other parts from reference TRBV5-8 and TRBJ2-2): EAGVTQSPTHLIKTRGQQATLRCSPISGHTSVYWYQQALGLGLQFLLWYDEGEERNRGNFPPRFSGRQFPNYSSELNVNALELEDSALYLCASNLRTGTAANTGELFFGEGSRLTVL.

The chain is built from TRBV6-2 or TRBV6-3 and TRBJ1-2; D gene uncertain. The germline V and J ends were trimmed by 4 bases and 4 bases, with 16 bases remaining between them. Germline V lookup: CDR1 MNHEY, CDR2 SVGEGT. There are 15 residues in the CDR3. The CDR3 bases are TGTGCCAGCAGTTCCGCCCATACGGGAGTCTATGGCTACACCTTC. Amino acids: CASSSAHTGVYGYTF.

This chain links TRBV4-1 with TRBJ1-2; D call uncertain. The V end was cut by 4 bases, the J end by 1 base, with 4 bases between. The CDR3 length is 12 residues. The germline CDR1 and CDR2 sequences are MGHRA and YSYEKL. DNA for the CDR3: TGCGCCAGCAGCCGGGATAACTATGGCTACACCTTC. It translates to CASSRDNYGYTF.

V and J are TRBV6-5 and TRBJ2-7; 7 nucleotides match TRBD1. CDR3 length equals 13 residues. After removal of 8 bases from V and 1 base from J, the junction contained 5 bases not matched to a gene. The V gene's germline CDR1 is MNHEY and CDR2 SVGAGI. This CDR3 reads CASRDRRSYEQYF. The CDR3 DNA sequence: TGTGCCAGCCGGGACAGAAGATCCTACGAGCAGTACTTC.

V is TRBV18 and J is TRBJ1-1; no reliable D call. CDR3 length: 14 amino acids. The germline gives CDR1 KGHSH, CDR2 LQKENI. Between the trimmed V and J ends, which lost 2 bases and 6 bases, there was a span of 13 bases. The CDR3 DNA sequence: TGTGCCAGCTCACCAGGGGATTTTTTACCTGAAGCTTTCTTT. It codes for CASSPGDFLPEAFF.

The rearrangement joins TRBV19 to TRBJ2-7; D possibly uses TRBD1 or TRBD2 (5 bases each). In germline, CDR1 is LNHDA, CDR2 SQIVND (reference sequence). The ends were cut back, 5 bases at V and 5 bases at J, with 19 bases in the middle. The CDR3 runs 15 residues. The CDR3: CASSPIAGTWNEQYF. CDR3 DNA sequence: TGTGCCAGTAGTCCCATAGCAGGGACGTGGAACGAGCAGTACTTC.

CDR3 residues: CASSMTQFGDTQYF. In nucleotides, the CDR3 is TGTGCCAGCAGCATGACGCAGTTCGGGGATACGCAGTATTTT. This rearrangement joins TRBV5-6 to TRBJ2-3, with D unclear. CDR1 is SGHDT and CDR2 is YYEEEE in the germline V gene. Trimming left V 4 bases short and J 6 bases short, with 15 bases between. The CDR3 covers 14 residues.

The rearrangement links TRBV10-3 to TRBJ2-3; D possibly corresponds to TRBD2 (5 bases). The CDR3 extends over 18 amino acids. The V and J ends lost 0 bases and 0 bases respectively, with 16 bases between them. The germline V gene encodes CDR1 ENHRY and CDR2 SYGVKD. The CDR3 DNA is TGTGCCATCAGTGAGTCGATGGCGGCCAGGACTAGCACAGATACGCAGTATTTT. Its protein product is CAISESMAARTSTDTQYF.